This TCR beta chain was identified during a study of beta chain features in type 1 diabetes. Whole-study results and caveats: Shorter TCRB CDR3s, moderately but significantly so, were found in Type 1 diabetes patients in all four CD4+ subsets.

V shed 2 bases, J shed 4 bases, and the junction held 8 bases outside the gene matches. Germline-derived CDR1 and CDR2 are MDHEN and SYDVKM. The CDR3 totals 17 residues. Since all of the isolated RNA was reverse transcribed, expressed TCRB transcripts were what got sequenced. TCRdb keeps only in-frame clones here, not all; method: immunoSEQ multiplex PCR. The sample holds some 47,000 clones, approximately 43% seen once. This clone was seen only a few times. Its antigen is undetermined. The clonotype was recovered from a man younger than 45 with type 1 diabetes. Source material: stem cell memory CD4+ T cells from blood. The chain couples TRBV28 to TRBJ2-1; 10 nucleotides agree with TRBD1. The CDR3 DNA reads as TGTGCCAGCAGTTTAGCGACAGGGGGCTACCTATACAATGAGCAGTTCTTC. This codes for CASSLATGGYLYNEQFF.